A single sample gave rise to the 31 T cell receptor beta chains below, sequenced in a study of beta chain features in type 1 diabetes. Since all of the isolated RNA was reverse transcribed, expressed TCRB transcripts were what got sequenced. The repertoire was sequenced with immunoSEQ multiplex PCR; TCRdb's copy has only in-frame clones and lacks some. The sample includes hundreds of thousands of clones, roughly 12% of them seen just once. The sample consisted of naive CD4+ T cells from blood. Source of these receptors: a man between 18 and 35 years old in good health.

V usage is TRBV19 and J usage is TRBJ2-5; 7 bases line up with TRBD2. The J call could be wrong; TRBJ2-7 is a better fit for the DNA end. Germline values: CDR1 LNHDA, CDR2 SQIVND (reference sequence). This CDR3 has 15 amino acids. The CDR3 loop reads CASSMGSSGSYEQYF. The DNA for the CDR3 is TGTGCCAGTAGTATGGGGTCTAGCGGATCCTACGAGCAGTACTTC.

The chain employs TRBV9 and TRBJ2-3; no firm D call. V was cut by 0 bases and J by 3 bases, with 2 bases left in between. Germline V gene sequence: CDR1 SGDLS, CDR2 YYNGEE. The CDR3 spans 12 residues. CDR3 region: CASSVATDTQYF. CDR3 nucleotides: TGTGCCAGCAGCGTAGCTACAGATACGCAGTATTTT.

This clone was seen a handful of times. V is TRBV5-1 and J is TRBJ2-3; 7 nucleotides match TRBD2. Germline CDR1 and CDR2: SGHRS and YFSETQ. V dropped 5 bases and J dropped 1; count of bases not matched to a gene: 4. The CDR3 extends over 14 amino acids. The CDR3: CASRRLAGTDTQYF. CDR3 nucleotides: TGCGCCAGCAGGCGTCTAGCGGGCACAGATACGCAGTATTTT.

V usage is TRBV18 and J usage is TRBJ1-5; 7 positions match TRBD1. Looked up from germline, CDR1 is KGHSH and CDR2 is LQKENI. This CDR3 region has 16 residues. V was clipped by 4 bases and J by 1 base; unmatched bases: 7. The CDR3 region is CASSLFDRASNQPQHF. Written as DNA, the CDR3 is TGTGCCAGCTCACTATTCGACAGGGCGAGCAATCAGCCCCAGCATTTT.

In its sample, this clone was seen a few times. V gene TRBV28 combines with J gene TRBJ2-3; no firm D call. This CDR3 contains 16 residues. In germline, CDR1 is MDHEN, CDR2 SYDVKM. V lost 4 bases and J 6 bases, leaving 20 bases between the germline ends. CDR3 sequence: CASSSLQPGLLDTQYF. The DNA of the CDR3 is TGTGCCAGCAGTTCTCTTCAGCCCGGGTTATTGGATACGCAGTATTTT.

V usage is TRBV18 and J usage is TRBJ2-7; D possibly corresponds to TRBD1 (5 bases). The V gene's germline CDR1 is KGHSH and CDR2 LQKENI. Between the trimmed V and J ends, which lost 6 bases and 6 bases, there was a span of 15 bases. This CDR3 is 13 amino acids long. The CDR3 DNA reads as TGTGCCAGCTCCCCCGTTGGGGCAAGCGAGCAGTACTTC. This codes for CASSPVGASEQYF.

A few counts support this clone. CDR3 loop: CASSISRGGDTEAFF. The CDR3, as DNA: TGTGCCAGTAGCATCTCGAGGGGAGGGGACACTGAAGCTTTCTTT. This chain connects TRBV19 to TRBJ1-1, with D perhaps TRBD1 (5 bases). CDR3 length: 15 amino acids. Germline V gene data show CDR1 as LNHDA and CDR2 as SQIVND (reference sequence). V lost 6 bases to trimming and J lost 3 bases, with 17 bases between them.

CDR3: CASSEMFSVLYEQYF. The DNA of the CDR3 is TGTGCCAGCAGTGAGATGTTCTCGGTGCTCTACGAGCAGTACTTC. The genes are TRBV6-1 and TRBJ2-7; D remains ambiguous. Looked up from germline, CDR1 is MNHNS and CDR2 is SASEGT. The ends were cut back, 3 bases at V and 3 bases at J, with 15 bases in the middle. The CDR3 length is 15 residues.

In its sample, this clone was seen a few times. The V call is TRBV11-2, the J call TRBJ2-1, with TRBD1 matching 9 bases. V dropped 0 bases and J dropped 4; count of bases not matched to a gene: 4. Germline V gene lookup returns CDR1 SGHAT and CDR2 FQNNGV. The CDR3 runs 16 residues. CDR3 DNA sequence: TGTGCCAGCAGCTTAGACCTCGGACAGGGGTACAATGAGCAGTTCTTC. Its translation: CASSLDLGQGYNEQFF.

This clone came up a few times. The CDR3 nucleotides are TGTGCCAGCAGCTTAACAAAAGGCGGGAGGGCCGCGAATACGCAGTATTTT. It codes for CASSLTKGGRAANTQYF. This chain joins TRBV7-3 and TRBJ2-3; TRBD2 aligns across 9 bases. With 0 bases clipped from V and 7 bases from J, the junction kept 11 bases outside the gene matches. CDR3 length: 17 residues. Germline loops: CDR1 SGHTA, CDR2 FQGTGA.

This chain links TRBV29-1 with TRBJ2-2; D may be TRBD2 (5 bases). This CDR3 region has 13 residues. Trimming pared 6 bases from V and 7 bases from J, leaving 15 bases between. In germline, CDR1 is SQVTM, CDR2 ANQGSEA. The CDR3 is CSVSVRASGELFF. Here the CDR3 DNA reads TGCAGCGTGTCCGTGAGGGCGAGCGGGGAGCTGTTTTTT.

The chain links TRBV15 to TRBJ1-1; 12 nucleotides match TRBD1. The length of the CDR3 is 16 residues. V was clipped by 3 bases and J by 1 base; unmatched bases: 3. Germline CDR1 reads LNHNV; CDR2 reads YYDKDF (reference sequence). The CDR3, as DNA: TGTGCCACCAGCAGGGGGACAGGGGGCCGGAACACTGAAGCTTTCTTT. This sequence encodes CATSRGTGGRNTEAFF.

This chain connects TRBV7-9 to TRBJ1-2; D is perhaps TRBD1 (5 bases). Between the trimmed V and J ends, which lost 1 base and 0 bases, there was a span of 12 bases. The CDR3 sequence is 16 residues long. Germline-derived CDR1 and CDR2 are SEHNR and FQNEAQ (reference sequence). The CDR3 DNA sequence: TGTGCCAGCAGCTTAGGTGCAGGGTTGACTAACTATGGCTACACCTTC. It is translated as CASSLGAGLTNYGYTF.

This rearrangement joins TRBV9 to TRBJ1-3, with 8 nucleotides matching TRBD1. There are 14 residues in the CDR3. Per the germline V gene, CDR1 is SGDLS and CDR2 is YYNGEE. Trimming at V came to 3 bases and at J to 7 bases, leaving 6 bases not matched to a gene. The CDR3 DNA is TGTGCCAGCAGCGCCGGACAGGGTATCAACACCATATATTTT. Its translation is CASSAGQGINTIYF.

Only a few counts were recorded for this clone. The CDR3 sequence: CASFPGLAASADTQYF. In DNA form, the CDR3 reads TGTGCCAGCTTCCCGGGACTAGCGGCGTCGGCAGATACGCAGTATTTT. The V and J genes are TRBV28 and TRBJ2-3, with 11 bases lining up with TRBD2. Per germline, CDR1 MDHEN and CDR2 SYDVKM. The CDR3 runs 16 residues. After removal of 8 bases from V and 4 bases from J, the junction contained 11 bases not matched to a gene.

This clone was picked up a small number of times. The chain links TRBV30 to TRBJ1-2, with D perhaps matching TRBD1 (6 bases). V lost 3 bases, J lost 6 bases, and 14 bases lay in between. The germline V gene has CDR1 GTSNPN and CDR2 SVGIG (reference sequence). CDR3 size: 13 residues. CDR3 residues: CAWRARTADGYTF. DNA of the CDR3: TGTGCCTGGAGAGCCCGGACAGCTGATGGCTACACCTTC.

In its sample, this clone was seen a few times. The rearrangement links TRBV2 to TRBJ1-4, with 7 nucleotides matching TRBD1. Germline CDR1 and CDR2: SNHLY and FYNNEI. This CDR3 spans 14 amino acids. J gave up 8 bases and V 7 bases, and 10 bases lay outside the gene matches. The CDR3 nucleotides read TGTGCCAGCACCTACAGGGGAAGAAGGGAAAAACTGTTTTTT. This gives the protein CASTYRGRREKLFF.

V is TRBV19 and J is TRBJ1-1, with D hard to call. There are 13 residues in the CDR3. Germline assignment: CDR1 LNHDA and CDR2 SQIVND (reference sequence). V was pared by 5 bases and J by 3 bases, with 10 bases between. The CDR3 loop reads CASSSRGYTEAFF. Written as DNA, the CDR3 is TGTGCCAGTAGTTCGAGAGGGTACACTGAAGCTTTCTTT.

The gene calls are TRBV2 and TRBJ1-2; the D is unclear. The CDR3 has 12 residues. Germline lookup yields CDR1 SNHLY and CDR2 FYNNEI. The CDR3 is CASRNEAYGYTF. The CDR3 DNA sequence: TGTGCTAGTCGGAACGAGGCCTATGGCTACACCTTC.

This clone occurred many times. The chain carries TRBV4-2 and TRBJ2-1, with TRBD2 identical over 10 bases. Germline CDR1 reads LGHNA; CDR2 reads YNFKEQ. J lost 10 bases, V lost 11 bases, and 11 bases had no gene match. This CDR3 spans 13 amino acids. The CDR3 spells CAFRLAGTEEQFF. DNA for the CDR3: TGTGCCTTCAGACTAGCGGGTACGGAAGAGCAGTTCTTC.

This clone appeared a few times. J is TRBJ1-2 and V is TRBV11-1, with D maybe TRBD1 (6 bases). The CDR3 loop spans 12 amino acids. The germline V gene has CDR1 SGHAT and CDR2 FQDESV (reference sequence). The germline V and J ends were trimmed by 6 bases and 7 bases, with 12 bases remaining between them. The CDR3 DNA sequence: TGTGCCAGCAGACCTCAAGGGGGTGGCTACACCTTC. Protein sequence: CASRPQGGGYTF.

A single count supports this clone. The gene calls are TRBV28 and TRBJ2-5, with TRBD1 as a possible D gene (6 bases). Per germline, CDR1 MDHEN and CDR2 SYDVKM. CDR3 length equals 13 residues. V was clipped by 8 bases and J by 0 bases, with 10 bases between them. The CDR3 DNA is TGTGCCAGCCTCCGGGACAACCAAGAGACCCAGTACTTC. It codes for CASLRDNQETQYF. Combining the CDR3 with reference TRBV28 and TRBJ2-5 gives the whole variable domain DVKVTQSSRYLVKRTGEKVFLECVQDMDHENMFWYRQDPGLGLRLIYFSYDVKMKEKGDIPEGYSVSREKKERFSLILESASTNQTSMYLCASLRDNQETQYFGPGTRLLVL.

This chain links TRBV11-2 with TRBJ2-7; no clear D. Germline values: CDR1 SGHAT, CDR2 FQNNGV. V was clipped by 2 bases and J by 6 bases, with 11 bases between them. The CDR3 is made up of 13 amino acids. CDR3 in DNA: TGTGCCAGCAGCTTATTTAGTTCTGGCGAGCAGTACTTC. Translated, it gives CASSLFSSGEQYF.

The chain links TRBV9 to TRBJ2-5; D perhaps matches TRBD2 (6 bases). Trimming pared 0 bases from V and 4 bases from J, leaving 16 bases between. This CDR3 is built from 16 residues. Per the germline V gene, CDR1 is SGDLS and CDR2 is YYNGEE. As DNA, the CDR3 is TGTGCCAGCAGCGTAGCAGCCGGGGGAGTGGGAGAGACCCAGTACTTC. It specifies CASSVAAGGVGETQYF. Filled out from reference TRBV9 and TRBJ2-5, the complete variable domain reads DSGVTQTPKHLITATGQRVTLRCSPRSGDLSVYWYQQSLDQGLQFLIQYYNGEERAKGNILERFSAQQFPDLHSELNLSSLELGDSALYFCASSVAAGGVGETQYFGPGTRLLVL.

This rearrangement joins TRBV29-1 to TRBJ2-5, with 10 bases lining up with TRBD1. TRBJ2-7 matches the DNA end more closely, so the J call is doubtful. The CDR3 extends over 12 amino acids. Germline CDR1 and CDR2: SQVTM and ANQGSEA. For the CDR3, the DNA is TGCAGCGTCACCGGGACAGGGGCCGAGCAGTACTTC. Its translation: CSVTGTGAEQYF.

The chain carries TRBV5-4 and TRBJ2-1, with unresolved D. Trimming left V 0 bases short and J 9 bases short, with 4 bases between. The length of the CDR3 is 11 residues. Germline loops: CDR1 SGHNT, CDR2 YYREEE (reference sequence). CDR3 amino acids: CASSLAVEQFF. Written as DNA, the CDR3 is TGTGCCAGCAGCTTGGCTGTTGAGCAGTTCTTC.

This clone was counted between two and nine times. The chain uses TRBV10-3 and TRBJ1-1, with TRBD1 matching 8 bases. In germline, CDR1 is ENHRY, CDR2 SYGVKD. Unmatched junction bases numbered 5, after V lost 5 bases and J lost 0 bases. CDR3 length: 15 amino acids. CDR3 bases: TGTGCCATCAGTAGGACAGGGACGGTGAACACTGAAGCTTTCTTT. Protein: CAISRTGTVNTEAFF.

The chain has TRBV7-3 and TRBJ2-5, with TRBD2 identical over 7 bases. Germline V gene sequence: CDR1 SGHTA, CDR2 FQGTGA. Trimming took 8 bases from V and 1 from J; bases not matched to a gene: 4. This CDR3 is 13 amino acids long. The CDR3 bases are TGTGCCAGCGGGCGGGGGTCCCAAGAGACCCAGTACTTC. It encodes CASGRGSQETQYF.

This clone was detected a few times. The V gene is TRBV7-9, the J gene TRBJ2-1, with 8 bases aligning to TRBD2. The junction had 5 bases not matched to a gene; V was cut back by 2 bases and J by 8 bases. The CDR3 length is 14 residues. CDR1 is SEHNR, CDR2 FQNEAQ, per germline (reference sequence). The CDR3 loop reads CASSLRVTSDEQFF. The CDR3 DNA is TGTGCCAGCAGCTTACGCGTGACTAGCGATGAGCAGTTCTTC.

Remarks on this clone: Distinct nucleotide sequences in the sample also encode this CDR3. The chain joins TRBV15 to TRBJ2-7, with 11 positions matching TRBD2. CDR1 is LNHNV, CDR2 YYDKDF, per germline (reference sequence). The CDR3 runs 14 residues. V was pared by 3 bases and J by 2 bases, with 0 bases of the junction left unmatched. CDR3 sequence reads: CATSRTSGAYEQYF. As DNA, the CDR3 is TGTGCCACCAGCAGGACTAGCGGGGCCTACGAGCAGTACTTC.

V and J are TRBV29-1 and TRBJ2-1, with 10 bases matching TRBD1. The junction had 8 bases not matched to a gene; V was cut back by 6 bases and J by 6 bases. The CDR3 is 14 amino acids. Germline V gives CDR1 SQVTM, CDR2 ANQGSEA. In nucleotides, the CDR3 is TGCAGCGTAGCCGGGACAGGGGTACCCAATGAGCAGTTCTTC. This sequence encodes CSVAGTGVPNEQFF.